The following is a T cell receptor (beta chain) sequence with its context. What it recognizes is unknown. The data belong to a study of T-cell memory formation after mild COVID-19. Per germline, CDR1 MNHEY and CDR2 SVGEGT. This CDR3 is built from 15 residues. Trimming took 1 base from V and 3 from J, leaving 9 bases between them. Points from the study as a whole: Contracting CD4+ clones sat mainly in CM and EM; CD8+ in EMRA.

TCRdb redid the calling of the 5' RACE reads with MiXCR, one entry per CDR3 protein. The sample holds around 200,000 distinct CDR3 sequences, 25% to 35% seen once. The clonotype originates from an adult woman who had mild COVID-19 (a few samples of this study predate the infection). Cell type and time point are not known. This chain links TRBV6-2 or TRBV6-3 with TRBJ2-2; a weak D match, TRBD2 (6 bases). What was sequenced was PBMCs or a T cell subset sorted from them (not recorded which). CDR3 protein: CASSYYPGDTGELFF. CDR3 in DNA: TGTGCCAGCAGTTACTATCCGGGGGACACCGGGGAGCTGTTTTTT.